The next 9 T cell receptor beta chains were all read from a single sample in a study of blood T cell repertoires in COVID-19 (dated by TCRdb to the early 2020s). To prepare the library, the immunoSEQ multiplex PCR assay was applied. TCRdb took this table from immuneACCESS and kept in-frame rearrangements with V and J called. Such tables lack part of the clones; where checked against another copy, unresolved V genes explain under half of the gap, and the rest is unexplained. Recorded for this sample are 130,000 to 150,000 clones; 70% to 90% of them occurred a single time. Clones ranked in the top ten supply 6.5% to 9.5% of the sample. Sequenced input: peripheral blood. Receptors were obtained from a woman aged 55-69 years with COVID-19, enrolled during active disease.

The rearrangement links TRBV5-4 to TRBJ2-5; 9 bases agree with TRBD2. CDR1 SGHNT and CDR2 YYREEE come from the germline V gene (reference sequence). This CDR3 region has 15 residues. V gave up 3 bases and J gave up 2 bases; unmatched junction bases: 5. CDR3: CASSSAGGVQETQYF. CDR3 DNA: TGTGCCAGCAGCTCCGCGGGGGGGGTTCAAGAGACCCAGTACTTC.

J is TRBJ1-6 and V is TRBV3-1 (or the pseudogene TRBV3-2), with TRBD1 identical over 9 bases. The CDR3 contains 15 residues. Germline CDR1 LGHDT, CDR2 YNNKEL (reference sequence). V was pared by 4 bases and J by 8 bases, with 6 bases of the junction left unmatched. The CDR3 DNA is TGTGCCAGCAGCCCCACCGGGACAGGGTATTCACCCCTCCACTTT. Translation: CASSPTGTGYSPLHF.

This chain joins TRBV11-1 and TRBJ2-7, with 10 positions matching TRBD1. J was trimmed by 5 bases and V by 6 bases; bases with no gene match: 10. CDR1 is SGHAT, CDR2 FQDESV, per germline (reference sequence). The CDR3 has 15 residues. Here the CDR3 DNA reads TGTGCCAGCAGGTCCGGGACAGGGGTAAGCGACGAGCAGTACTTC. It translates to CASRSGTGVSDEQYF.

The DNA for the CDR3 is TGTGCCAGCAGCTTTACGGGGGGCACAGATACGCAGTATTTT. Protein product: CASSFTGGTDTQYF. The chain uses TRBV7-3 and TRBJ2-3; D perhaps matches TRBD2 (6 bases). Trimming removed 3 bases from V and 1 base from J, with 8 bases in between. Germline-derived CDR1 and CDR2 are SGHTA and FQGTGA. This CDR3 contains 14 residues.

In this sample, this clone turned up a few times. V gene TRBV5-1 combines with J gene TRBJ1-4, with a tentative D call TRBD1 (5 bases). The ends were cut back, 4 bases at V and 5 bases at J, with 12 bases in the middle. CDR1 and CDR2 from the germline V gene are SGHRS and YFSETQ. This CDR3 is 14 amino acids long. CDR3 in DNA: TGCGCCAGCAGCACGGATGGGGGGAATGAAAAACTGTTTTTT. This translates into CASSTDGGNEKLFF.

The CDR3 is CASSQEGADTGELFF. The CDR3 nucleotides read TGTGCCAGCAGCCAAGAGGGGGCTGACACCGGGGAGCTGTTTTTT. The gene calls are TRBV3-1 (or the pseudogene TRBV3-2) and TRBJ2-2, with D possibly TRBD1 on 6 matching bases. Looked up from germline, CDR1 is LGHDT and CDR2 is YNNKEL (reference sequence). Trimming stripped 0 bases from V and 3 bases from J, with 8 bases between. This CDR3 is 15 amino acids long.

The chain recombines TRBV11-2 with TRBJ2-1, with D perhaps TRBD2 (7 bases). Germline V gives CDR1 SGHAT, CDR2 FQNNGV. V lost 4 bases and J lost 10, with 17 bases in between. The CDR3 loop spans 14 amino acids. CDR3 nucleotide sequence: TGTGCCAGCAGCTCGCCAGCGGGACAAACGGAGCAGTTCTTC. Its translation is CASSSPAGQTEQFF.

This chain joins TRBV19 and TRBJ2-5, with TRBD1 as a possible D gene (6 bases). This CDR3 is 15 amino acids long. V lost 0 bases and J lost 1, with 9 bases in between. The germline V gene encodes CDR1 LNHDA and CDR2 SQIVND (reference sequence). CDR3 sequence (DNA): TGTGCCAGTAGTATAGAGGGACACCTCCAAGAGACCCAGTACTTC. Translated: CASSIEGHLQETQYF.

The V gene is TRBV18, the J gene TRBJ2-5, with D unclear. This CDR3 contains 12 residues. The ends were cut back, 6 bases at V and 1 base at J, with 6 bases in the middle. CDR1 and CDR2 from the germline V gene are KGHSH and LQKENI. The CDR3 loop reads CASSESQETQYF. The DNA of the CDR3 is TGTGCCAGCTCGGAGAGCCAAGAGACCCAGTACTTC. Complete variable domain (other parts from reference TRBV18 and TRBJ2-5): NAGVMQNPRHLVRRRGQEARLRCSPMKGHSHVYWYRQLPEEGLKFMVYLQKENIIDESGMPKERFSAEFPKEGPSILRIQQVVRGDSAAYFCASSESQETQYFGPGTRLLVL.